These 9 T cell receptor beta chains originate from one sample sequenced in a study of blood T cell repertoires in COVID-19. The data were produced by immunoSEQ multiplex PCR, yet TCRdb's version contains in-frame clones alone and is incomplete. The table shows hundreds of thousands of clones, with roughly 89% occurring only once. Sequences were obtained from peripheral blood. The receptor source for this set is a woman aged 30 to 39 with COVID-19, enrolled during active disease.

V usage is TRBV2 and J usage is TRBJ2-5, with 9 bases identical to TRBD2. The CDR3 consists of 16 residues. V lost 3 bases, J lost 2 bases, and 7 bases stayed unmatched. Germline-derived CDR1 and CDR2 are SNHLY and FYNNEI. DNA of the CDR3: TGTGCCAGCAGTGAGGATCTAGCGGGGAAACAAGAGACCCAGTACTTC. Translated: CASSEDLAGKQETQYF.

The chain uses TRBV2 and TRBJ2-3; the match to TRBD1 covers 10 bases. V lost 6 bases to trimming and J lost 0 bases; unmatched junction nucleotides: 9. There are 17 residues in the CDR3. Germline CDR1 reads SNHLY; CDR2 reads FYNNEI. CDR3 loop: CASSAPLDRGSTDTQYF. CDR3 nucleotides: TGTGCCAGCAGCGCACCCCTGGACAGGGGGAGCACAGATACGCAGTATTTT.

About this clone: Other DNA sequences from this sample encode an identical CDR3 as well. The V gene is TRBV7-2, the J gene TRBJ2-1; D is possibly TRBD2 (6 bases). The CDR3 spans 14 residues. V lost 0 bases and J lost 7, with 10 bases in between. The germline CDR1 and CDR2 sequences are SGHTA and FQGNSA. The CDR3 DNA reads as TGTGCCAGCAGCTTAGCGGGGGGAAGTAATGAGCAGTTCTTC. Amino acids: CASSLAGGSNEQFF.

CDR3 residues: CASIPSRGNTIYF. CDR3 sequence (DNA): TGCGCCAGCATCCCCTCCCGGGGAAACACCATATATTTT. V and J are TRBV10-1 and TRBJ1-3; D remains unclear. Trimming left V 7 bases short and J 4 bases short, with 11 bases between. Germline values: CDR1 WNHNN, CDR2 SYGVQD (reference sequence). The CDR3 is made up of 13 amino acids.

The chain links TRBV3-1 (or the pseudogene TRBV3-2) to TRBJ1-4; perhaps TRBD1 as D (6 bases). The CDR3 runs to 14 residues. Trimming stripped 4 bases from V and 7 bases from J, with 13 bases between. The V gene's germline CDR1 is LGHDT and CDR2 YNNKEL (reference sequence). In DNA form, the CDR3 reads TGTGCCAGCAGCCTACGGACAGCTCCTGAAAAACTGTTTTTT. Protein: CASSLRTAPEKLFF.

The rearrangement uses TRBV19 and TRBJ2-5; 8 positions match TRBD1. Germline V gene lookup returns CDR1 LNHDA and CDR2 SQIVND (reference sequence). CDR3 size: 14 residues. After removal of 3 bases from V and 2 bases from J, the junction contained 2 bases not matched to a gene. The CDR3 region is CASSMNRGQETQYF. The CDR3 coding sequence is TGTGCCAGTAGTATGAACAGGGGGCAAGAGACCCAGTACTTC.

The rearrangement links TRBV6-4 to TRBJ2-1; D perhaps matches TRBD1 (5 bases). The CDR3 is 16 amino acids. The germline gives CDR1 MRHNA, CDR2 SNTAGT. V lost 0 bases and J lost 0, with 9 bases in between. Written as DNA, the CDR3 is TGTGCCAGCAGTGACTCGTCCCAGGGCTCCTACAATGAGCAGTTCTTC. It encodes CASSDSSQGSYNEQFF.

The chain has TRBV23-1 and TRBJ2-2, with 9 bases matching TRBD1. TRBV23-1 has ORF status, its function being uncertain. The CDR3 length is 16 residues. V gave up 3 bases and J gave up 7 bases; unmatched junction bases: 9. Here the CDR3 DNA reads TGCGCCAGCAGTCAGCCCGGGACAGGGTTCGTCGGGGAGCTGTTTTTT. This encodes CASSQPGTGFVGELFF.

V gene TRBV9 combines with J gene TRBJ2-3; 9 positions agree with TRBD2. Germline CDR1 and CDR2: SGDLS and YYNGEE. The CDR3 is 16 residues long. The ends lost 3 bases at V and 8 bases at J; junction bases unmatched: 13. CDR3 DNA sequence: TGTGCCAGCAGCGGGGGCCTAGCGGGATTGATCACTACGCAGTATTTT. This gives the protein CASSGGLAGLITTQYF.